A single sample is the source of the 13 T cell receptor beta chains below, sequenced in a study of T cell responses to AZD1222 COVID-19 vaccine. The data were produced by immunoSEQ multiplex PCR, yet TCRdb's version contains in-frame clones alone and is incomplete. Of some 97,000 clones in the sample, 88% were seen once. Sequences were derived from peripheral blood, sampled on day 0 of AZD1222 vaccination. The receptor set was obtained from an adult in good health.

The chain uses TRBV15 and TRBJ1-6; maybe TRBD1 (6 bases). The CDR3 sequence is 16 residues long. Per the germline V gene, CDR1 is LNHNV and CDR2 is YYDKDF (reference sequence). V was shortened by 3 bases and J by 6 bases, with 15 bases between the two germline ends. The CDR3 DNA is TGTGCCACCAGCAGTTTGATAGGCAGGGGTAATTCACCCCTCCACTTT. Translating it yields CATSSLIGRGNSPLHF. Together with reference TRBV15 and TRBJ1-6, the CDR3 gives the full variable domain: DAMVIQNPRYQVTQFGKPVTLSCSQTLNHNVMYWYQQKSSQAPKLLFHYYDKDFNNEADTPDNFQSRRPNTSFCFLDIRSPGLGDTAMYLCATSSLIGRGNSPLHFGNGTRLTVT.

The chain employs TRBV2 and TRBJ2-7; 12 bases align to TRBD1. This CDR3 has 20 residues. Germline CDR1 and CDR2: SNHLY and FYNNEI. Trimming cost V 7 bases and J 2 bases; bases outside gene matches: 21. The CDR3 sequence: CASTPIGGTGGAGSPYEQYF. The CDR3 bases are TGTGCCAGCACCCCGATCGGGGGGACAGGGGGCGCAGGGAGTCCCTACGAGCAGTACTTC.

The chain links TRBV27 to TRBJ2-1; 11 bases align to TRBD2. The length of the CDR3 is 16 residues. Losses at the gene ends were 2 bases for V and 0 bases for J; bases not matched to a gene: 0. The germline gives CDR1 MNHEY, CDR2 SMNVEV (reference sequence). CDR3 DNA: TGTGCCAGCAGTTTAACTAGCGGGAGCTCCTACAATGAGCAGTTCTTC. It specifies CASSLTSGSSYNEQFF.

The J gene is TRBJ2-3, the V gene TRBV2; D call uncertain. This CDR3 comprises 15 residues. Germline assignment: CDR1 SNHLY and CDR2 FYNNEI. With 2 bases removed from V and 3 bases from J, the gap between germline ends came to 12 bases. The CDR3 reads CASSEFRAGTDTQYF. For the CDR3, the DNA is TGTGCCAGCAGTGAATTCCGGGCCGGGACAGATACGCAGTATTTT.

The rearrangement uses TRBV9 and TRBJ2-3; no reliable D call. The V end lost 3 bases, the J end lost 4 bases, and 9 bases lay between the germline ends. The CDR3 is 13 amino acids. CDR1 and CDR2 from the germline V gene are SGDLS and YYNGEE. This chain's CDR3 is CASSERDPDTQYF. DNA for the CDR3: TGTGCCAGCAGCGAAAGAGACCCAGATACGCAGTATTTT.

The chain carries TRBV29-1 and TRBJ2-1; TRBD1 might be the D (6 bases). V lost 7 bases, J lost 9 bases, and 19 bases lay in between. CDR3 length: 13 residues. Germline-derived CDR1 and CDR2 are SQVTM and ANQGSEA. In DNA, the CDR3 is TGCAGCGGTGCCCGGGACAAAAATAGTGAGCAGTTCTTC. Protein product: CSGARDKNSEQFF.

Only one count was recorded for this clone. The rearrangement uses TRBV28 and TRBJ1-1; D is ambiguous. V shed 3 bases and J shed 2 bases, with 7 bases lying between them. Per the germline V gene, CDR1 is MDHEN and CDR2 is SYDVKM. The CDR3 is 13 amino acids. CDR3 DNA sequence: TGTGCCAGCAGTTTTCCGGGAAACACTGAAGCTTTCTTT. It yields the protein CASSFPGNTEAFF.

The rearrangement uses TRBV19 and TRBJ1-5; D may be TRBD1 (6 bases). Per the germline V gene, CDR1 is LNHDA and CDR2 is SQIVND (reference sequence). With 7 bases removed from V and 1 base from J, the gap between germline ends came to 14 bases. This CDR3 has 15 residues. The CDR3: CASTVQGGSNQPQHF. The CDR3 DNA reads as TGTGCCAGTACCGTACAGGGTGGGAGCAATCAGCCCCAGCATTTT. The whole variable domain, remainder taken from reference TRBV19 and TRBJ1-5, is DGGITQSPKYLFRKEGQNVTLSCEQNLNHDAMYWYRQDPGQGLRLIYYSQIVNDFQKGDIAEGYSVSREKKESFPLTVTSAQKNPTAFYLCASTVQGGSNQPQHFGDGTRLSIL.

The V gene is TRBV19, the J gene TRBJ2-7; TRBD2 might be the D (6 bases). This CDR3 has 14 residues. V was cut by 3 bases and J by 2 bases, with 11 bases left in between. Germline V gene sequence: CDR1 LNHDA, CDR2 SQIVND (reference sequence). The CDR3: CASSIGGFPYEQYF. The CDR3 DNA sequence: TGTGCCAGTAGTATCGGAGGGTTTCCCTACGAGCAGTACTTC.

This clone has just one count. The chain recombines TRBV4-1 with TRBJ1-2; D uncertain. The CDR3 totals 15 residues. Trimming left V 0 bases short and J 3 bases short, with 11 bases between. Per the germline V gene, CDR1 is MGHRA and CDR2 is YSYEKL. The CDR3 here is CASSQDESRYYGYTF. The CDR3 coding sequence is TGCGCCAGCAGCCAAGATGAATCGAGATACTATGGCTACACCTTC.

V is TRBV5-1 and J is TRBJ2-1, with D possibly TRBD2 on 6 matching bases. The CDR3 is 16 residues long. With 4 bases removed from V and 5 bases from J, the gap between germline ends came to 19 bases. Germline CDR1 SGHRS, CDR2 YFSETQ. The CDR3: CASSLSSARRDNEQFF. The CDR3 DNA reads as TGCGCCAGCAGCCTTTCTAGCGCCCGCCGGGACAATGAGCAGTTCTTC.

This chain joins TRBV24-1 and TRBJ1-3; D is uncertain. V was trimmed by 2 bases and J by 0 bases, leaving 10 bases between them. In germline, CDR1 is KGHDR, CDR2 SFDVKD. The CDR3 is 16 amino acids. The CDR3 region is CATSDSAAPSGNTIYF. DNA of the CDR3: TGTGCCACCAGTGATTCCGCGGCCCCCTCTGGAAACACCATATATTTT.

The sample holds one count of this clone. CDR3 in DNA: TGTGCCAGCCGCTCCTTCTCCGGGACAGGGGACGAGCAGTACTTC. Amino acid sequence: CASRSFSGTGDEQYF. This sequence joins TRBV5-8 and TRBJ2-7; 10 nucleotides line up with TRBD1. CDR1 is SGHTS and CDR2 is YDEGEE in the germline V gene. CDR3 size: 15 residues. V shed 7 bases, J shed 5 bases, and the junction held 12 bases outside the gene matches. The full variable domain, its missing parts supplied by reference TRBV5-8 and TRBJ2-7, is EAGVTQSPTHLIKTRGQQATLRCSPISGHTSVYWYQQALGLGLQFLLWYDEGEERNRGNFPPRFSGRQFPNYSSELNVNALELEDSALYLCASRSFSGTGDEQYFGPGTRLTVT.